This TCR beta chain originates from a study of blood T cell repertoires in COVID-19. V gave up 3 bases and J gave up 8 bases; unmatched junction bases: 10. Per the germline V gene, CDR1 is LGHNA and CDR2 is YNFKEQ. The CDR3 is made up of 16 amino acids. Profiled with immunoSEQ multiplex PCR; TCRdb holds only in-frame clones, not every one. The sample records 150,000 to 190,000 clones, about 80% being singletons. The chain has TRBV4-2 and TRBJ1-4; 9 bases agree with TRBD1. The sample taken for sequencing was PBMCs or T cells enriched from blood (not recorded which). The sequence was obtained from a man in his fifties who had recovered from COVID-19. The CDR3 bases are TGTGCCAGCAGCCACATGGCGGGACAGGGAGGAGAAAAACTGTTTTTT. Its protein product is CASSHMAGQGGEKLFF.